This T cell receptor beta chain was recorded in a study of cytomegalovirus exposure and HLA in healthy donors (dated by TCRdb to about 2017). In terms of the full investigation: An earlier analysis of roughly 500 of the donors reported roughly 300 Gb of sequence data and 90 million to 120 million unique TCR beta sequences obtained from 180 million or so T cells. Because of strong linkage in the cohort, roughly five DR-DQ haplotypes were treated as single units for association and clustering. All discovery cohort repertoires had been generated using a single sequencing platform. Rather than using new phenotypic data, the later analysis identified candidate immune exposures from TCR beta sequences and from how often those sequences occurred across donors. A later genetic analysis used genome-wide SNP genotypes for about three fifths of the 666 donors, treating that subset as a discovery cohort. The T cell repertoires of under 750 subjects were profiled by immunosequencing and related to cytomegalovirus serostatus. A separate validation cohort of roughly 110 different subjects was used in addition to the roughly 670-subject first cohort. Among roughly 400 genotyped donors of the cohort, an average of around 220,000 unique TCR beta nucleotide sequences was sequenced per donor, of which roughly 17% were non-productive. An early release that covered approximately 600 HLA-typed donors contained around 300 gigabases of sequencing data and tens of millions of unique TCR sequences. Typing coverage varied by locus: about 629-640 donors for A, B, C, DRB1 and DQB1; approximately 500 for DQA1; some 610 for DPA1; roughly 450 for DPB1. To predict cytomegalovirus infection status, the study combined high-throughput TCR immunosequencing, statistical association of individual TCRs with disease status, and machine learning. A later analysis re-examined previously published TCR beta repertoires from hundreds of donors and added high-resolution HLA genotyping to investigate patterns of TCR occurrence. Donor age, sex, ethnicity and CMV serostatus were collected together with the repertoire data. HLA typing covered class I and class II loci at four-digit resolution. The study aimed to test whether signatures of past pathogen exposure could be identified by cataloging public T cell receptors. To decide whether each TCR beta V gene segment behaved as functional or pseudogenic, an earlier analysis of 587 of the donors relied on high-throughput TCR beta sequencing. Of the 398 genotyped donors, approximately 82% fell in the genetic ancestry cluster associated with self-reported Caucasian donors. What the authors observed across the whole study: In vitro tests confirmed that a few of the cytomegalovirus-associated TCR beta chains recognize cytomegalovirus antigens. When HLA alleles, especially DR and DQ, strongly co-occurred, attributing TCR associations to individual alleles was difficult. A further reported finding was that TCR beta sequences accurately predicted the HLA-A and HLA-B alleles for most subjects in the first cohort. In the study, approximately 150 TCR beta chains were listed as associated with cytomegalovirus. Linkage disequilibrium might explain the correlated functional status among segregating V segments, but an unknown experimental factor could not be excluded. For the cohort, immune exposure information was limited to CMV serostatus. Most TCR sequences were observed very rarely across donors, whereas some public TCRs were present in many individuals. A group of highly shared sequence variants was considered likely to be a technical artifact of the sequencing pipeline. In an earlier analysis of some 500 of the donors, most TCR beta V segments were observed in productive rearrangements about 87% or about 30% of the time, broadly matching IMGT annotations. The classifier was reported to diagnose cytomegalovirus status with high specificity and sensitivity in both the original and validation cohorts. The authors suggested that the approach could potentially be generalized to other disease states and immunological phenotypes. At a false discovery rate of 0.05, a later analysis linked about 16,000 TCR beta sequences to specific HLA alleles. Because counts were too low, seventeen rarely observed V segments, including chromosome 9 orphons, were excluded from the earlier analysis of a few hundred of the donors. Most CMV-associated TCR beta chains appeared to be HLA-restricted in a later analysis, and the HLA associations seemed to be driven largely by CMV exposure. A later analysis found that HLA-associated TCR beta chains were more clonally expanded and had lower generation probabilities than equally common non-associated chains. In a later analysis, the rate of TCR association differed among HLA loci, with DRB1 alleles having the most associated TCRs and HLA-C alleles having the fewest. Several of the top co-occurrence clusters appeared to be linked to parvovirus B19, influenza, CMV and Epstein-Barr virus, according to a later analysis. Sequencing depth was assumed to be roughly uniform across donors in the presence/absence analyses, though that assumption may not hold. Because some donors lacked HLA typing at each locus, the association tests relied only on the typed subset. Some IMGT-functional V segments, including TRBV6-2 and TRBV6-3, could not be told apart with the 87-base-pair reads, so those segments were excluded. V-gene and J-gene trimming of TCR beta chains was associated with a missense DCLRE1C variant in a later genetic analysis, and the association was replicated in an independent cohort. In this cohort, only TCR beta chains were sequenced, and detectable features were limited by the absence of alpha or paired-chain data. In a later genetic analysis, fewer N-insertions in productive TCRs were reported among donors in an Asian-associated ancestry cluster than the roughly 710-donor mean.

The cohort comprised 670 or so healthy bone marrow donors. At the time of sampling, every cohort member was nominally healthy, though immune exposures that went unrecorded were likely present. The donor tested CMV seronegative and was one of the 352 seronegative cohort members. A peripheral blood sample was provided by each donor, and peripheral blood mononuclear cells were used for TCR beta sequencing. Genomic DNA was extracted from the blood cell samples with the Qiagen DNeasy Blood Extraction Kit. The junction shows trimming of 4 bases on V and 2 bases on J, and the gene matches do not reach 8 bases of it. According to the germline V gene (reference sequence), CDR1 reads SGHNT and CDR2 reads YYREEE. The CDR3 numbers 15 residues from cysteine through phenylalanine. Of the read, only the CDR3 DNA is kept; its 45 bases are in frame from base 1. On this clone itself: No antigen is known for it. Base-call qualities are not available, and no considerably larger clone is one nucleotide away.

Libraries came from the immunoSEQ multiplex PCR assay. For the multiplex PCR, a mixture combining 60 forward primers for TCR Vbeta segments and 13 reverse primers for TCR Jbeta segments was used. The CDR3 region of rearranged TCR beta genes was amplified from genomic DNA with a multiplex PCR assay. The amplified TCR beta libraries were sequenced on the Illumina HiSeq System as 87-base-pair reads. Per the authors' processing: Across the 600 to 700 repertoires, a later analysis counted around 80 million unique TCR beta chains, roughly 11 million of which were shared by at least two donors. A nearest-neighbor algorithm error-corrected the raw reads and collapsed the reads into unique sequences, merging closely related sequences to remove PCR and sequencing errors. V, D and J gene segments were assigned by aligning CDR3 sequences to IMGT reference sequences. For a sequence to be retained, a match of at least six nucleotides was required to both a V gene segment and a J gene segment. Rearrangements were classified as productive when the CDR3 lacked stop codons and remained in frame with V and J, and all other rearrangements were classified as non-productive. Following IMGT convention, CDR3 was defined as the stretch from the second conserved V-encoded cysteine to the conserved J-encoded phenylalanine. In an earlier analysis of 587 of the donors, sequences lacking an unambiguous match to a single V gene segment were excluded. In an earlier analysis of approximately 500 of the donors, a V segment was called functional when productive rearrangements were above 56.7%, and segregating when the standard deviation between donors exceeded 5%. To diagnose cytomegalovirus status from the catalog of TCR beta chain sequences, a statistical classification framework was built. V and J gene assignment, in a later analysis, came from comparing TCR nucleotide sequences with IMGT/GENE-DB human TR gene sequences. In a later analysis, CDR3 sequences and most-parsimonious VDJ recombination scenarios were assigned using the TCRdist pipeline. A later analysis defined each TCR beta chain by its CDR3 amino acid sequence plus V-gene family, and excluded reads lacking a unique V-gene family. A later analysis removed several hundred highly shared, low-generation-probability nucleotide sequences to deal with suspected cross-contamination and a sequencing artifact. For each public chain, a later analysis derived a clonal expansion index from normalized ranks of inferred template counts within each repertoire. Generation probabilities in a later analysis came from a VDJ recombination model fitted to out-of-frame rearrangements, and those results were checked against IGoR. A later analysis scored TCR-TCR, TCR-HLA and TCR-CMV co-occurrence with hypergeometric tests, applying a repertoire-size bias correction to TCR pairs. In a later analysis, false discovery rates were estimated by permuting HLA or CMV assignments 20 times. A later analysis grouped co-occurring TCRs with DBSCAN, adding TCRdist sequence similarity when clustering within HLA-allele-positive subsets. Repertoires with fewer than 30,000 or more than 120,000 public chains were left out of co-occurrence clustering, as were five repertoires with anomalous nucleotide sharing. TCRdb re-hosts the immuneACCESS table, in-frame sequences only. Its copies lack some clones; in the studies checked, an unresolved V gene accounts for under half of them, and the cause for the rest is not known. Clone size and V and J calls were adopted from that table, with D and trimming inferred from the DNA. This sample is represented by 150,000 to 180,000 clones; 60% to 85% of them were singletons. Jointly, the top ten make up 3% to 4% of the sample.

This TCR came from a woman aged 40 to 55 in good health and CMV-seronegative. Sequencing was done on a sample of PBMCs. Recombination connected TRBV5-4 to TRBJ1-2, with 7 central nucleotides matching TRBD1. The CDR3 has the sequence CASSRIGQENYGYTF. The DNA sequence is given as TGTGCCAGCAGCAGAATAGGACAGGAGAACTATGGCTACACCTTC.